What follows is one T cell receptor beta chain and its context. Its antigen is undetermined. PCR amplification relied on 60 Vbeta primers (plus 13 Jbeta primers). The protocol was immunoSEQ multiplex PCR, while the TCRdb copy is restricted to in-frame clones and leaves out a portion. The repertoire consists of 150,000 to 180,000 clones, with around 84% occurring once and the leading ten covering 2% to 2.5%. The sample comes from a study of cytomegalovirus exposure and HLA in healthy donors. Study-level findings and limits: A list of more than 150 TCR beta chains associated with cytomegalovirus was given.

The sequencing sample was made of PBMCs. The source is a young woman in good health and CMV-seronegative.

The CDR3 region has the DNA TGTGCCAGCACAGGGCGATACACCGGGGAGCTGTTTTTT. This sequence encodes CASTGRYTGELFF. V usage is TRBV28 and J usage is TRBJ2-2; TRBD1 might be the D (5 bases). There are 13 residues in the CDR3. V gave up 7 bases and J gave up 3 bases, with 9 bases separating them. In germline, CDR1 is MDHEN, CDR2 SYDVKM.